This T cell receptor (beta chain) emerged from a study of T cells after yellow fever vaccination. The overall study: Preparing low-cell-number fractions relied on SMART-Seq v4 Ultra Low Input. Study-wide results and caveats: Post-booster samples contained most primary-vaccination clones (about 95% CD4, about 90% CD8).

One entry per CDR3 protein results from TCRdb running MiXCR on the 5' RACE reads. The sample lists about 340,000 distinct CDR3 sequences, about 4% occurring once. Ten or more counts support this clonotype. The antigen remains unidentified. The length of the CDR3 is 13 residues. V lost 0 bases, J lost 4 bases, and 4 bases lay in between. Germline loops: CDR1 KGHSH, CDR2 LQKENI. The V gene is TRBV18, the J gene TRBJ2-1; no definite D call. The clonotype originates from a man younger than 30 who received the YFV17D yellow fever vaccine. The sequences come from PBMCs, collected 5 days after the yellow fever booster vaccination. The CDR3 nucleotides are TGTGCCAGCTCACCACCTGGGTACAATGAGCAGTTCTTC. Its protein is CASSPPGYNEQFF.